This entry is about one TCR beta chain. What it binds is not known. This sample was included in a study of T cell responses to AZD1222 COVID-19 vaccine. Findings and caveats of the study: Donors were largely white British and mainly female; clonal diversity was possibly underestimated. Only a handful of people who got AZD1222 tested seropositive at baseline.

Method: immunoSEQ multiplex PCR; TCRdb's copy keeps in-frame clones and lacks some. The repertoire has around 100,000 clones, about 88% of them found once; the top ten carry 1.8%. After removal of 9 bases from V and 3 bases from J, the junction contained 8 bases not matched to a gene. The CDR3 spans 14 residues. Per germline, CDR1 SGHKS and CDR2 YYEKEE (reference sequence). Specimen: peripheral blood, collected on day 0 of AZD1222 vaccination. This sequence joins TRBV5-5 and TRBJ2-5, with 10 bases fitting TRBD1. The origin of this receptor is an adult in good health. The CDR3 is CAKGTGVPEETQYF. CDR3 DNA sequence: TGTGCCAAGGGGACAGGGGTCCCCGAAGAGACCCAGTACTTC.